Below are 20 T cell receptor beta chains sequenced from a single sample in a study of human T cells and chemical hapten exposure (dated by TCRdb to 2020 to 2023). This specimen's time point label, interpreted: patch test 1, 2 weeks after DPC sensitization. Interpreted using the paper, the treatment or condition label stands for: therapeutic diphenylcyclopropenone sensitization with weekly scalp DPC. The method behind the library was RACE. The reads were generated on a NextSeq 500. The public reads were run again by TCRdb, first through fastp at Q25 and then through MiXCR, and only productive beta chains were kept. Rows are unified per CDR3 protein, each entry keeping the most common DNA and genes. The sample table lists fewer than 400,000 distinct CDR3 sequences, approximately 6.3% of them with a count of one. Clones ranked in the top ten supply 8.4% of the sample. This material consisted of whole blood, taken in connection with sensitization to the hapten diphenylcyclopropenone (DPC). Receptors were obtained from a woman under 30 with alopecia areata. Some clones in this sample may be carry-over from other donors' samples.

This clonotype occurred many times. The genes are TRBV2 and TRBJ1-1; D possibly corresponds to TRBD1 (5 bases). V lost 7 bases and J lost 4, with 16 bases in between. The germline gives CDR1 SNHLY, CDR2 FYNNEI. This CDR3 has 14 residues. The CDR3 loop is CASTEDGGPTEAFF. The CDR3 DNA reads as TGTGCCAGCACCGAGGATGGGGGACCCACTGAAGCTTTCTTT.

The J gene is TRBJ2-3, the V gene TRBV6-6, with 9 bases matching TRBD2. The V segment lost 0 bases and the J segment 5 bases; nucleotides outside the gene matches: 9. This CDR3 is 17 amino acids long. The germline gives CDR1 MNHNY, CDR2 SVGAGI (reference sequence). CDR3 in amino acids: CASSYSNSGGREDTQYF. CDR3 sequence (DNA): TGTGCCAGCAGTTACTCGAATAGCGGGGGCCGGGAAGATACGCAGTATTTT.

V usage is TRBV6-2 or TRBV6-3 and J usage is TRBJ1-3, with TRBD1 matching 8 bases. CDR1 MNHEY and CDR2 SVGEGT come from the germline V gene. CDR3 length: 14 amino acids. V dropped 8 bases and J dropped 4; count of bases not matched to a gene: 7. The CDR3 reads CASGRTGTGNTIYF. The DNA for the CDR3 is TGTGCCAGCGGACGGACAGGGACCGGAAACACCATATATTTT.

The V gene is TRBV20-1, the J gene TRBJ1-1; 8 bases fit TRBD1. CDR1 is DFQATT, CDR2 SNEGSKA, per germline (reference sequence). The CDR3 sequence is 15 residues long. V shed 0 bases and J 4 bases; nucleotides not matched to a gene: 7. CDR3 sequence (DNA): TGCAGTGCTAGAGATATCAGACAGGGGACCACTGAAGCTTTCTTT. Translated, it gives CSARDIRQGTTEAFF.

Here the CDR3 reads CASSPQAQMTLTETQYF. CDR3 coding DNA: TGTGCCAGCAGCCCCCAGGCCCAAATGACCCTTACAGAGACCCAGTACTTC. The chain couples TRBV7-9 to TRBJ2-5, with D uncertain. The CDR3 runs to 17 residues. Germline CDR1 reads SEHNR; CDR2 reads FQNEAQ (reference sequence). Trimming stripped 5 bases from V and 4 bases from J, with 23 bases between. The full variable domain, in which reference TRBV7-9 and TRBJ2-5 provide the parts outside the CDR3, is DTGVSQNPRHKITKRGQNVTFRCDPISEHNRLYWYRQTLGQGPEFLTYFQNEAQLEKSRLLSDRFSAERPKGSFSTLEIQRTEQGDSAMYLCASSPQAQMTLTETQYFGPGTRLLVL.

This clonotype came up many times. The J gene is TRBJ2-1, the V gene TRBV12-3 or TRBV12-4; TRBD2 aligns across 11 bases. This CDR3 comprises 16 residues. V gave up 4 bases and J gave up 10 bases; unmatched junction bases: 12. As DNA, the CDR3 is TGTGCCAGCAGTTCACAAGGACTAGCGGGTACCGGAGAGCAGTTCTTC. Translation gives CASSSQGLAGTGEQFF.

There are a few counts of this clonotype. CDR3 bases: TGTGCCAGCAGCCAAGATGGGGGCCATAATGAAGCTTTCTTT. It codes for CASSQDGGHNEAFF. V usage is TRBV4-2 and J usage is TRBJ1-1; D is perhaps TRBD1 (6 bases). Trimming stripped 0 bases from V and 7 bases from J, with 12 bases between. CDR1 is LGHNA and CDR2 is YNFKEQ in the germline V gene. The CDR3 consists of 14 residues.

This clonotype was recorded a few times. The V and J genes are TRBV20-1 and TRBJ2-7; TRBD2 might be the D (6 bases). Per the germline V gene, CDR1 is DFQATT and CDR2 is SNEGSKA (reference sequence). V lost 3 bases, J lost 6 bases, and 15 bases lay in between. The CDR3 covers 13 residues. CDR3 residues: CSARVEGTGEQYF. CDR3 coding DNA: TGCAGTGCTAGGGTAGAGGGGACTGGCGAGCAGTACTTC.

J is TRBJ1-2 and V is TRBV5-1; D remains ambiguous. Germline CDR1 is SGHRS and CDR2 is YFSETQ. This CDR3 region has 13 residues. With 0 bases removed from V and 4 bases from J, the gap between germline ends came to 7 bases. Here the CDR3 reads CASSLEVTYGYTF. The CDR3 region has the DNA TGCGCCAGCAGCTTGGAAGTAACCTATGGCTACACCTTC.

This clonotype was seen repeatedly, ten times or more. The rearrangement uses TRBV7-2 and TRBJ2-5, with 10 bases identical to TRBD1. The J segment lost 8 bases and the V segment lost 6 bases, leaving 9 bases of the junction unmatched. The CDR3 totals 14 residues. Germline CDR1 SGHTA, CDR2 FQGNSA. CDR3 in amino acids: CASRTTGGAGTQYF. The CDR3 region has the DNA TGTGCCAGCAGGACGACAGGGGGCGCCGGTACCCAGTACTTC.

The rearrangement joins TRBV12-3 or TRBV12-4 to TRBJ1-5; no clear D. This CDR3 comprises 14 residues. V was clipped by 2 bases and J by 9 bases, with 14 bases between them. CDR3 coding DNA: TGTGCCAGCAGTTTAAGAGGAGCCCTTGGGCCCCAGCATTTT. This encodes CASSLRGALGPQHF.

This clonotype has at least ten counts. The gene calls are TRBV4-2 and TRBJ1-3; D possibly corresponds to TRBD1 (6 bases). The V gene's germline CDR1 is LGHNA and CDR2 YNFKEQ. The CDR3 length is 16 residues. V lost 1 base and J 0 bases, leaving 10 bases between the germline ends. The CDR3: CASSQVDSSSGNTIYF. CDR3 nucleotide sequence: TGTGCCAGCAGCCAAGTGGACAGTAGCTCTGGAAACACCATATATTTT.

Of note for this clonotype: A clone one base away is much larger, so this may be a read error. The V call is TRBV6-2 or TRBV6-3, the J call TRBJ2-7; D not certain. The V end was cut by 2 bases, the J end by 3 bases, with 5 bases between. Germline assignment: CDR1 MNHEY and CDR2 SVGEGT. This CDR3 is built from 12 residues. This CDR3 is CASSYGIYEQYF. The CDR3 region has the DNA TGTGCCAGCAGTTACGGCATCTACGAGCAGTACTTC.

This clonotype was picked up a small number of times. This sequence joins TRBV28 and TRBJ1-2; tentative D call: TRBD1 (6 bases). The CDR3 length is 14 residues. The V end was cut by 5 bases, the J end by 3 bases, with 13 bases between. In germline, CDR1 is MDHEN, CDR2 SYDVKM. CDR3 in DNA: TGTGCCAGCAGTCTACAGGGAGGGCACTATGGCTACACCTTC. This gives the protein CASSLQGGHYGYTF.

This clonotype was seen at least ten times. The CDR3 region is CASSSLEGTNTEAFF. The CDR3 region has the DNA TGTGCCAGCAGTTCCCTTGAGGGGACGAACACTGAAGCTTTCTTT. The chain carries TRBV6-2 or TRBV6-3 and TRBJ1-1; perhaps TRBD1 as D (5 bases). The CDR3 covers 15 residues. Trimming removed 4 bases at V and 1 base at J, with 13 bases between. Germline V CDR1 and CDR2: MNHEY, SVGEGT.

This clonotype appeared a single time. The CDR3 end shows no conserved phenylalanine or tryptophan, and so a read error is likely. The V gene is TRBV4-3, the J gene TRBJ1-4; D possibly corresponds to TRBD1 (6 bases). This CDR3 has 15 amino acids. V dropped 1 base and J dropped 11 bases, with 17 bases sitting between them. CDR1 LGHNA and CDR2 YSLEER come from the germline V gene. CDR3 sequence reads: CASSQVSGGGAKLFL. The CDR3 DNA reads as TGCGCCAGCAGCCAAGTCTCTGGGGGCGGTGCGAAACTGTTTCTT.

This clonotype was counted only a few times. This chain joins TRBV12-3 or TRBV12-4 and TRBJ1-5; possibly TRBD1 for D (5 bases). Trimming left V 3 bases short and J 6 bases short, with 9 bases between. This CDR3 contains 13 residues. The CDR3 reads CASSFREGQPQHF. CDR3 DNA sequence: TGTGCCAGCAGTTTCAGGGAAGGTCAGCCCCAGCATTTT.

The table lists this clonotype with many counts. V and J are TRBV11-2 and TRBJ2-3, with 8 bases fitting TRBD2. The ends lost 0 bases at V and 2 bases at J; junction bases unmatched: 7. The germline V gene encodes CDR1 SGHAT and CDR2 FQNNGV. The CDR3 has 17 amino acids. In DNA, the CDR3 is TGTGCCAGCAGCTTAGATCCACTAGCGGTATACACAGATACGCAGTATTTT. The encoded protein is CASSLDPLAVYTDTQYF.

This rearrangement joins TRBV6-2 or TRBV6-3 to TRBJ1-6; D might be TRBD1 (5 bases). Germline-derived CDR1 and CDR2 are MNHEY and SVGEGT. Deletions cut 2 bases from V and 8 bases from J, with 16 bases between. The CDR3 spans 16 residues. The CDR3 spells CASSYEKRGGYSPLHF. The CDR3 bases are TGTGCCAGCAGTTACGAGAAGCGTGGGGGGTATTCACCCCTCCACTTT.

There are many counts of this clonotype. The rearrangement joins TRBV20-1 to TRBJ1-6; tentatively, D is TRBD1 (5 bases). CDR1 and CDR2 from the germline V gene are DFQATT and SNEGSKA (reference sequence). Trimming removed 3 bases at V and 5 bases at J, with 8 bases between. This CDR3 spans 13 amino acids. CDR3 protein: CSARGPNNSPLHF. The CDR3 nucleotides read TGCAGTGCTAGGGGGCCTAATAATTCACCCCTCCACTTT.